This entry lists 17 T cell receptor beta chains sequenced from one sample in a study of blood T cell repertoires in COVID-19. The repertoire was sequenced with immunoSEQ multiplex PCR; TCRdb's copy has only in-frame clones and lacks some. Of fewer than 350,000 clones listed, 75% to 95% are singletons. Sample: PBMCs or T cells enriched from blood (not recorded which). These receptors all come from a man aged 35-49 years who had been exposed to COVID-19.

The chain couples TRBV4-1 to TRBJ1-1; no clear D gene. The CDR3 contains 13 residues. Germline lookup yields CDR1 MGHRA and CDR2 YSYEKL. The V gene lost 4 bases and the J gene lost 4 bases, with 10 bases spanning the gap. The CDR3 DNA sequence: TGCGCCAGCAGCCTTTCACGGGTCACTGAAGCTTTCTTT. It codes for CASSLSRVTEAFF.

The chain couples TRBV24-1 to TRBJ2-3, with TRBD2 matching over 10 bases. The trim removed 5 bases at V and 8 bases at J, leaving 6 bases unmatched. CDR1 and CDR2 (germline): KGHDR, SFDVKD. The CDR3 has 14 amino acids. Here the CDR3 reads CATSGGASGSTQYF. As DNA, the CDR3 is TGTGCCACCAGTGGTGGGGCTAGCGGGAGTACGCAGTATTTT.

The J gene is TRBJ2-7, the V gene TRBV27; 9 bases are a match to TRBD1. The CDR3 covers 15 residues. The germline V gene has CDR1 MNHEY and CDR2 SMNVEV (reference sequence). The trim removed 2 bases at V and 5 bases at J, leaving 7 bases unmatched. In DNA form, the CDR3 reads TGTGCCAGCAGTTTAGTGGGGACAGGGTTCCACGAGCAGTACTTC. This codes for CASSLVGTGFHEQYF.

The rearrangement joins TRBV5-1 to TRBJ2-6, with D possibly matching TRBD1 (6 bases). Germline V CDR1 and CDR2: SGHRS, YFSETQ. V lost 1 base to trimming and J lost 0 bases, with 11 bases between them. CDR3 size: 17 residues. CDR3 protein: CASSLLQGNSGANVLTF. The CDR3 bases are TGCGCCAGCAGCTTGTTACAGGGAAACTCTGGGGCCAACGTCCTGACTTTC. Variable domain in full (rest from reference TRBV5-1 and TRBJ2-6): KAGVTQTPRYLIKTRGQQVTLSCSPISGHRSVSWYQQTPGQGLQFLFEYFSETQRNKGNFPGRFSGRQFSNSRSEMNVSTLELGDSALYLCASSLLQGNSGANVLTFGAGSRLTVL.

This clone was recorded a few times. The genes are TRBV28 and TRBJ1-4, with a possible D match to TRBD1 (5 bases). Between the trimmed V and J ends, which lost 6 bases and 6 bases, there was a span of 17 bases. CDR1 is MDHEN and CDR2 is SYDVKM in the germline V gene. CDR3 length: 15 amino acids. The CDR3 spells CASRPLGEGYEKLFF. In DNA form, the CDR3 reads TGTGCCAGCAGGCCCTTAGGGGAGGGCTATGAAAAACTGTTTTTT.

The chain joins TRBV11-2 to TRBJ2-1; the D gene is possibly TRBD1 (5 bases). The CDR3 has 18 residues. V lost 0 bases and J lost 0, with 15 bases in between. Germline V gene sequence: CDR1 SGHAT, CDR2 FQNNGV. The CDR3 sequence is CASSLEFQQVSSYNEQFF. Here the CDR3 DNA reads TGTGCCAGCAGCTTAGAATTTCAACAGGTAAGCTCCTACAATGAGCAGTTCTTC.

The rearrangement uses TRBV9 and TRBJ1-2, with D perhaps matching TRBD1 (6 bases). The V end was cut by 3 bases, the J end by 3 bases, with 15 bases between. The CDR3 contains 15 residues. CDR1 and CDR2 (germline): SGDLS, YYNGEE. As DNA, the CDR3 is TGTGCCAGCAGCGGTAACAGGGAAGGGGACTATGGCTACACCTTC. Protein: CASSGNREGDYGYTF. Full variable domain (remainder filled in from reference TRBV9 and TRBJ1-2): DSGVTQTPKHLITATGQRVTLRCSPRSGDLSVYWYQQSLDQGLQFLIQYYNGEERAKGNILERFSAQQFPDLHSELNLSSLELGDSALYFCASSGNREGDYGYTFGSGTRLTVV.

This clone has only one observation. The V gene is TRBV6-5, the J gene TRBJ2-5, with D perhaps TRBD2 (6 bases). The V gene's germline CDR1 is MNHEY and CDR2 SVGAGI. V lost 11 bases and J 0 bases, leaving 19 bases between the germline ends. This CDR3 is 15 amino acids long. The CDR3 nucleotides are TGTGCCGGCGCTCTACTAGCTGTGTACCAAGAGACCCAGTACTTC. Translation: CAGALLAVYQETQYF.

The chain recombines TRBV25-1 with TRBJ1-2; 7 bases line up with TRBD1. J was trimmed by 4 bases and V by 6 bases; bases with no gene match: 2. Looked up from germline, CDR1 is MGHDK and CDR2 is SYGVNS. This CDR3 has 12 amino acids. The CDR3 is CASRGTVYGYTF. The CDR3 nucleotides are TGTGCCAGCAGGGGGACAGTCTATGGCTACACCTTC.

The chain is built from TRBV4-1 and TRBJ2-3; D perhaps matches TRBD2 (6 bases). CDR3 length: 17 amino acids. V gave up 1 base and J gave up 3 bases, with 17 bases separating them. The V gene's germline CDR1 is MGHRA and CDR2 YSYEKL. The CDR3 nucleotides read TGCGCCAGCAGCCAAGGGTATCTAGCGTCCGTTACAGATACGCAGTATTTT. Translation: CASSQGYLASVTDTQYF.

The chain employs TRBV11-1 and TRBJ2-2; possibly TRBD2 for D (6 bases). Trimming cost V 5 bases and J 7 bases, with 14 bases left between them. CDR3 length equals 14 residues. CDR1 and CDR2 from the germline V gene are SGHAT and FQDESV (reference sequence). In DNA, the CDR3 is TGTGCCAGCAGCCATCGGAGGGGCGGCGGGGAGCTGTTTTTT. Translated, it gives CASSHRRGGGELFF.

J is TRBJ2-5 and V is TRBV24-1, with D perhaps TRBD2 (6 bases). This CDR3 spans 14 amino acids. The germline CDR1 and CDR2 sequences are KGHDR and SFDVKD. The germline V and J ends were trimmed by 4 bases and 4 bases, with 12 bases remaining between them. Here the CDR3 DNA reads TGTGCCACCAGTGACGCGGGACTCGGAGAGACCCAGTACTTC. Protein product: CATSDAGLGETQYF.

The V gene is TRBV27, the J gene TRBJ2-2, with a weak D call TRBD1 (6 bases). CDR3 length: 15 amino acids. Trimming took 3 bases from V and 5 from J, leaving 13 bases between them. Per germline, CDR1 MNHEY and CDR2 SMNVEV (reference sequence). CDR3 nucleotide sequence: TGTGCCAGCAGTTTCGGCAGGGGAAAGACCGGGGAGCTGTTTTTT. Its protein product is CASSFGRGKTGELFF.

In this sample, this clone turned up once. The V call is TRBV7-9, the J call TRBJ2-7, with 11 bases aligning to TRBD1. From germline, CDR1 is SEHNR and CDR2 FQNEAQ (reference sequence). The V segment lost 2 bases and the J segment 7 bases; nucleotides outside the gene matches: 7. This CDR3 comprises 15 residues. In DNA, the CDR3 is TGTGCCAGCAGCTTACAGGGACAGGGGGTCGGTGAGCAGTACTTC. It codes for CASSLQGQGVGEQYF.

The chain links TRBV28 to TRBJ1-4; TRBD1 agrees at 8 bases. CDR1 is MDHEN and CDR2 is SYDVKM in the germline V gene. The V segment lost 2 bases and the J segment 5 bases; nucleotides outside the gene matches: 7. CDR3 length: 16 amino acids. CDR3 in DNA: TGTGCCAGCAGTTTACAGGACAGGGAGGCGAATGAAAAACTGTTTTTT. Amino acids: CASSLQDREANEKLFF.

The rearrangement uses TRBV9 and TRBJ1-3; D gene ambiguous. From germline, CDR1 is SGDLS and CDR2 YYNGEE. CDR3 length: 12 residues. The ends were cut back, 1 base at V and 9 bases at J, with 8 bases in the middle. The CDR3 is CASSVQGSTIYF. DNA for the CDR3: TGTGCCAGCAGCGTACAAGGGAGCACCATATATTTT.

V usage is TRBV6-5 and J usage is TRBJ1-2, with TRBD1 matching 8 bases. V trimming: 5 bases; J trimming: 4 bases; junction bases outside the gene matches: 6. CDR1 MNHEY and CDR2 SVGAGI come from the germline V gene. CDR3 length equals 14 residues. This CDR3 reads CASSRTGTGYGYTF. CDR3 nucleotide sequence: TGTGCCAGCAGTAGGACAGGGACCGGCTATGGCTACACCTTC.